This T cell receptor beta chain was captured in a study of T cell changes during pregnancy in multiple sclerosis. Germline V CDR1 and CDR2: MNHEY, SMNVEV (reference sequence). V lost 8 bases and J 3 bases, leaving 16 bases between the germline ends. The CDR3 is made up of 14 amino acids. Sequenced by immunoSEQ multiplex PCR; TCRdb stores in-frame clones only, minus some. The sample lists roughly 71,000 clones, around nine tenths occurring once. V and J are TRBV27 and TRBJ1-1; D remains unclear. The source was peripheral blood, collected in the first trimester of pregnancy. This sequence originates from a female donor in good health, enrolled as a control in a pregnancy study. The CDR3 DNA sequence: TGTGCCAGCTCTTATTCTGTGAGGGACACTGAAGCTTTCTTT. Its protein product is CASSYSVRDTEAFF.